These 27 T cell receptor beta chains were sequenced from one sample in a study of blood T cell repertoires in COVID-19. TCRdb's copy holds only in-frame clones and misses some; the assay was immunoSEQ multiplex PCR. The sample has about 150,000 clones, roughly 89% seen once. The sample taken for sequencing was peripheral blood. Receptors originate from a woman between 50 and 59 years old with active or convalescent COVID-19.

The chain links TRBV4-2 to TRBJ1-1; D is possibly TRBD1 (5 bases). CDR1 and CDR2 (germline): LGHNA, YNFKEQ. CDR3 length equals 13 residues. Trimming pared 4 bases from V and 8 bases from J, leaving 14 bases between. DNA for the CDR3: TGTGCCAGCAGCCGCAGTGGGGCGGGAGAAGCTTTCTTT. It codes for CASSRSGAGEAFF.

The rearrangement links TRBV12-5 to TRBJ1-2, with D maybe TRBD1 (5 bases). Trimming stripped 0 bases from V and 4 bases from J, with 15 bases between. The CDR3 has 16 residues. The germline gives CDR1 LGHNT, CDR2 FRNRAP. CDR3 in amino acids: CASGLVLDRTTYGYTF. The CDR3 coding sequence is TGTGCTAGTGGTTTGGTACTCGACAGAACAACCTATGGCTACACCTTC.

The rearrangement joins TRBV9 to TRBJ2-1; TRBD1 matches at 7 bases. The CDR3 loop spans 15 amino acids. Trimming took 0 bases from V and 5 from J; bases not matched to a gene: 5. Germline V gene sequence: CDR1 SGDLS, CDR2 YYNGEE. The CDR3 DNA follows: TGTGCCAGCAGCGTAGGCCAGGGGGAAAACAATGAGCAGTTCTTC. This sequence encodes CASSVGQGENNEQFF.

The chain carries TRBV19 and TRBJ2-2, with D unresolved. The V gene lost 3 bases and the J gene lost 0 bases, with 14 bases spanning the gap. CDR1 is LNHDA and CDR2 is SQIVND in the germline V gene (reference sequence). This CDR3 contains 17 residues. The CDR3 sequence: CASSITGGSANTGELFF. CDR3 nucleotides: TGTGCCAGTAGTATTACGGGTGGTTCCGCGAACACCGGGGAGCTGTTTTTT.

The V gene is TRBV20-1, the J gene TRBJ1-2; D ambiguous. Germline lookup yields CDR1 DFQATT and CDR2 SNEGSKA (reference sequence). The length of the CDR3 is 11 residues. Deletions cut 1 base from V and 4 bases from J, with 4 bases between. CDR3 coding DNA: TGCAGTGCTAGAGCCATCTATGGCTACACCTTC. Its protein is CSARAIYGYTF.

This clone was seen a handful of times. The chain combines TRBV6-1 with TRBJ1-5, with D hard to call. Germline CDR1 MNHNS, CDR2 SASEGT. The ends were cut back, 2 bases at V and 4 bases at J, with 9 bases in the middle. This CDR3 has 14 residues. The CDR3 DNA reads TGTGCCAGCAGTGAATGGCACCTGAATCAGCCCCAGCATTTT. Translating it yields CASSEWHLNQPQHF.

In this sample, this clone turned up a few times. The CDR3 protein is CASSLEYSSGANVLTF. In DNA form, the CDR3 reads TGCGCCAGCAGCTTGGAATACAGCTCTGGGGCCAACGTCCTGACTTTC. The chain has TRBV5-1 and TRBJ2-6, with D uncertain. Germline values: CDR1 SGHRS, CDR2 YFSETQ. The CDR3 has 16 amino acids. V lost 0 bases, J lost 0 bases, and 7 bases lay in between.

The chain combines TRBV6-5 with TRBJ1-3; TRBD1 matches at 7 bases. V was pared by 5 bases and J by 3 bases, with 7 bases of the junction left unmatched. CDR1 is MNHEY, CDR2 SVGAGI, per germline. The CDR3 spans 15 residues. CDR3 amino acids: CASSRGPSGGNTIYF. As DNA, the CDR3 is TGTGCCAGCAGTAGGGGGCCCTCGGGTGGAAACACCATATATTTT.

Many counts were recorded for this clone. The rearrangement joins TRBV27 to TRBJ2-1, with TRBD1 matching over 10 bases. This CDR3 is 15 amino acids long. Germline CDR1 and CDR2: MNHEY and SMNVEV (reference sequence). V lost 6 bases to trimming and J lost 10 bases; unmatched junction nucleotides: 12. CDR3 in amino acids: CASRKTGTGDGEQFF. The CDR3, as DNA: TGTGCCAGCAGAAAAACCGGGACAGGGGACGGGGAGCAGTTCTTC.

The rearrangement joins TRBV2 to TRBJ1-2; the D is unclear. V shed 1 base and J shed 6 bases, with 6 bases lying between them. The length of the CDR3 is 12 residues. CDR1 is SNHLY, CDR2 FYNNEI, per germline. DNA for the CDR3: TGTGCCAGCAGTGAAGTAGTCGATGGCTACACCTTC. This sequence encodes CASSEVVDGYTF.

The chain uses TRBV6-2 or TRBV6-3 and TRBJ1-1, with 8 positions matching TRBD1. V lost 6 bases to trimming and J lost 5 bases; unmatched junction nucleotides: 8. The CDR3 covers 14 residues. Germline loops: CDR1 MNHEY, CDR2 SVGEGT. The CDR3 nucleotides are TGTGCCAGCAGATACGACAGGGGAAATACTGAAGCTTTCTTT. This gives the protein CASRYDRGNTEAFF.

The V call is TRBV28, the J call TRBJ1-5, with 12 bases identical to TRBD1. This CDR3 is 17 amino acids long. CDR1 and CDR2 from the germline V gene are MDHEN and SYDVKM. V shed 7 bases and J 1 base; nucleotides not matched to a gene: 8. In DNA, the CDR3 is TGTGCCAGCATGAGTGGGACAGGGGGCAAGAGCAATCAGCCCCAGCATTTT. This sequence encodes CASMSGTGGKSNQPQHF.

This clone came up once. The chain recombines TRBV30 with TRBJ1-2; D unclear. With 1 base removed from V and 0 bases from J, the gap between germline ends came to 18 bases. Germline lookup yields CDR1 GTSNPN and CDR2 SVGIG (reference sequence). This CDR3 comprises 17 residues. The CDR3 nucleotides read TGTGCCTGGAGTGACCTCGCCAGGAGGAACGCTAACTATGGCTACACCTTC. Translated: CAWSDLARRNANYGYTF. The whole variable domain, filled in from reference TRBV30 and TRBJ1-2, reads SQTIHQWPATLVQPVGSPLSLECTVEGTSNPNLYWYRQAAGRGLQLLFYSVGIGQISSEVPQNLSASRPQDRQFILSSKKLLLSDSGFYLCAWSDLARRNANYGYTFGSGTRLTVV.

The chain has TRBV10-3 and TRBJ2-2; TRBD2 might be the D (6 bases). The CDR3 extends over 14 amino acids. CDR1 and CDR2 from the germline V gene are ENHRY and SYGVKD. Trimming took 3 bases from V and 5 from J, leaving 10 bases between them. CDR3 in amino acids: CAISDPSGTGELFF. CDR3 coding DNA: TGTGCCATCAGTGACCCGAGCGGGACCGGGGAGCTGTTTTTT.

This clone has just one count. The V call is TRBV11-1, the J call TRBJ2-1; TRBD2 is a possible D gene (6 bases). CDR1 SGHAT and CDR2 FQDESV come from the germline V gene (reference sequence). V was trimmed by 0 bases and J by 7 bases, leaving 16 bases between them. The CDR3 loop spans 16 amino acids. The CDR3 spells CASSLARGTDANEQFF. DNA of the CDR3: TGTGCCAGCAGCTTAGCGCGCGGGACCGACGCTAATGAGCAGTTCTTC.

The chain couples TRBV6-5 to TRBJ2-7; D may be TRBD2 (5 bases). Trimming stripped 2 bases from V and 1 base from J, with 6 bases between. CDR3 length: 13 residues. The germline V gene has CDR1 MNHEY and CDR2 SVGAGI. The CDR3 spells CASSYPGSYEQYF. In nucleotides, the CDR3 is TGTGCCAGCAGTTACCCGGGATCCTACGAGCAGTACTTC.

In this sample, this clone turned up a few times. The V and J genes are TRBV6-5 and TRBJ1-2; D may be TRBD1 (5 bases). Trimming shortened V by 2 bases and J by 4 bases, and 8 bases separated the two germline ends. Germline V CDR1 and CDR2: MNHEY, SVGAGI. The CDR3 spans 13 residues. The chain's CDR3 is CASSYRGLYGYTF. CDR3 nucleotide sequence: TGTGCCAGCAGTTACCGGGGACTCTATGGCTACACCTTC.

The gene calls are TRBV28 and TRBJ2-4, with D unresolved. V lost 1 base and J 7 bases, leaving 8 bases between the germline ends. Germline V gene data show CDR1 as MDHEN and CDR2 as SYDVKM. The CDR3 loop spans 13 amino acids. As DNA, the CDR3 is TGTGCCAGCAGTTTATACCAGGTGAACATTCAGTACTTC. Translated, it gives CASSLYQVNIQYF.

The chain joins TRBV2 to TRBJ2-2; 8 bases agree with TRBD1. CDR3 length: 14 residues. The germline gives CDR1 SNHLY, CDR2 FYNNEI. Unmatched junction bases numbered 5, after V lost 6 bases and J lost 5 bases. The CDR3 sequence: CASSRDRGTGELFF. The CDR3 DNA sequence: TGTGCCAGCAGCCGTGACAGGGGAACCGGGGAGCTGTTTTTT.

This chain joins TRBV14 and TRBJ2-2, with a tentative D call TRBD2 (6 bases). V gave up 3 bases and J gave up 3 bases, with 8 bases separating them. The germline V gene has CDR1 SGHDN and CDR2 FVKESK. The CDR3 is 14 residues long. CDR3 protein: CASSQGLYTGELFF. CDR3 sequence (DNA): TGTGCCAGCAGCCAGGGACTGTACACCGGGGAGCTGTTTTTT.

This chain uses TRBV28 with TRBJ1-1; tentative D call: TRBD1 (5 bases). CDR1 and CDR2 from the germline V gene are MDHEN and SYDVKM. Trimming removed 3 bases at V and 5 bases at J, with 10 bases between. The CDR3 is 13 amino acids. The CDR3 DNA reads as TGTGCCAGCAGTTTTGGAGGGGTAACTGAAGCTTTCTTT. Translating gives CASSFGGVTEAFF.

On this clone: Other DNA variants within this sample encode the same CDR3. CDR3 in DNA: TGTGCCAGCAGCCATTTGCGAGGCGGAAGCTCCTACGAGCAGTACTTC. This translates into CASSHLRGGSSYEQYF. The chain carries TRBV7-9 and TRBJ2-7; the D is unclear. The CDR3 contains 16 residues. V lost 5 bases and J lost 0, with 17 bases in between. The V gene's germline CDR1 is SEHNR and CDR2 FQNEAQ (reference sequence).

The chain recombines TRBV9 with TRBJ2-3, with D possibly TRBD1 on 6 matching bases. The CDR3 has 15 residues. Germline CDR1 and CDR2: SGDLS and YYNGEE. Deletions cut 0 bases from V and 1 base from J, with 9 bases between. The CDR3 coding sequence is TGTGCCAGCAGCGTAGACTCAGGGGGCACAGATACGCAGTATTTT. Amino acids: CASSVDSGGTDTQYF.

This clone was recorded a few times. The chain combines TRBV25-1 with TRBJ2-7, with 8 nucleotides matching TRBD2. The germline V gene encodes CDR1 MGHDK and CDR2 SYGVNS. Trimming cost V 1 base and J 5 bases; bases outside gene matches: 13. The CDR3 runs 17 residues. The CDR3 DNA is TGTGCCAGCAGTGAATTTAGAGCTGGGACTAGTTTCGACGAGCAGTACTTC. It specifies CASSEFRAGTSFDEQYF.

This rearrangement joins TRBV27 to TRBJ1-1; tentative D call: TRBD1 (5 bases). Trimming took off 0 bases at V and 0 bases at J, with 8 bases between the two ends. CDR1 MNHEY and CDR2 SMNVEV come from the germline V gene (reference sequence). CDR3 length equals 15 residues. The CDR3 nucleotides read TGTGCCAGCAGTTTATCAGGGGCCATGAACACTGAAGCTTTCTTT. Its protein is CASSLSGAMNTEAFF.

This clone is a singleton in its sample. The chain has TRBV7-2 and TRBJ1-3; tentatively, D is TRBD1 (5 bases). The germline V gene has CDR1 SGHTA and CDR2 FQGNSA. Trimming removed 3 bases at V and 3 bases at J, with 12 bases between. This CDR3 region has 15 residues. DNA for the CDR3: TGTGCCAGCAGCTTGCGACAGATTGTTGGAAACACCATATATTTT. This sequence encodes CASSLRQIVGNTIYF. Full variable domain (remainder filled in from reference TRBV7-2 and TRBJ1-3): GAGVSQSPSNKVTEKGKDVELRCDPISGHTALYWYRQSLGQGLEFLIYFQGNSAPDKSGLPSDRFSAERTGGSVSTLTIQRTQQEDSAVYLCASSLRQIVGNTIYFGEGSWLTVV.

The genes are TRBV2 and TRBJ2-1, with D perhaps matching TRBD2 (5 bases). Germline CDR1 SNHLY, CDR2 FYNNEI. The V end lost 4 bases, the J end lost 0 bases, and 13 bases lay between the germline ends. The CDR3 loop spans 16 amino acids. The CDR3 loop reads CASSVSFGVSYNEQFF. CDR3 nucleotide sequence: TGTGCCAGCAGTGTATCGTTCGGGGTCTCCTACAATGAGCAGTTCTTC.